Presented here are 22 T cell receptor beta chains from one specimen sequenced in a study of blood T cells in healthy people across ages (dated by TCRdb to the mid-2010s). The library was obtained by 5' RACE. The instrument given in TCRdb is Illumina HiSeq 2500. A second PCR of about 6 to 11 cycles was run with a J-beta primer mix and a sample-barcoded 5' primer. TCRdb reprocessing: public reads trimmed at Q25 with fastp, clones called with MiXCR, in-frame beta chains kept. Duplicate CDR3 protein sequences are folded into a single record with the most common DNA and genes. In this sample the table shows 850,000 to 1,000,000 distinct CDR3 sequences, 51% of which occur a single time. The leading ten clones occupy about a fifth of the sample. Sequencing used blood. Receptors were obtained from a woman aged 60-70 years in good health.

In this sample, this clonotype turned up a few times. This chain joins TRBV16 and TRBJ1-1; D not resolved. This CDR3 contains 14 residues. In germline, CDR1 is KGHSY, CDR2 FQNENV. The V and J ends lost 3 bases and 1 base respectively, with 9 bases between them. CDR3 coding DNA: TGTGCCAGCAGCCAGTCGGGCGGGAACACTGAAGCTTTCTTT. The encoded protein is CASSQSGGNTEAFF.

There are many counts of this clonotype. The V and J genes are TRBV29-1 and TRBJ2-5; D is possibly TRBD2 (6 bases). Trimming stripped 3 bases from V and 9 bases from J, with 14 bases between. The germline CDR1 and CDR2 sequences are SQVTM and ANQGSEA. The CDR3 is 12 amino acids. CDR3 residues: CSVDTEGLPQYF. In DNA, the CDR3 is TGCAGCGTTGATACGGAGGGGCTCCCCCAGTACTTC.

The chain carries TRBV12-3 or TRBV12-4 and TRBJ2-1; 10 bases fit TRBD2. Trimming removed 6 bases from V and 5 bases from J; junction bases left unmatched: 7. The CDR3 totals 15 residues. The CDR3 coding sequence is TGTGCCAGCAGAGAACTAGCGGGGAGTCACAATGAGCAGTTCTTC. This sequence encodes CASRELAGSHNEQFF.

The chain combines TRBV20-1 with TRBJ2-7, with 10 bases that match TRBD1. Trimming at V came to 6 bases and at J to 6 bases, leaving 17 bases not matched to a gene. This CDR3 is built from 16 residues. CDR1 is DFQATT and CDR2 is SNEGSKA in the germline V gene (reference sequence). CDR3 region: CSASRTGGGKAFEQYF. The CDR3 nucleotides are TGCAGTGCCTCGAGGACAGGGGGTGGAAAGGCATTCGAGCAGTACTTC.

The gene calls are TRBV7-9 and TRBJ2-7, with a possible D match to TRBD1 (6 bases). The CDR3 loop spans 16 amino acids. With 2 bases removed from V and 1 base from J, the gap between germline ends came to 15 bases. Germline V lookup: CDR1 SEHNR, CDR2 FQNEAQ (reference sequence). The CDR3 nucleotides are TGTGCCAGCAGCTTAAGGTCAGGGGCCCAATCCTACGAGCAGTACTTC. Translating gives CASSLRSGAQSYEQYF.

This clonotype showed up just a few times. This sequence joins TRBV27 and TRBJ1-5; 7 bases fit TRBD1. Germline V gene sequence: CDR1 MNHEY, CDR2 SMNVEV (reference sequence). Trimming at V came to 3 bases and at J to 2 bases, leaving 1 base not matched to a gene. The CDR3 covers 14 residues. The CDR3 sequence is CASSLTGRNQPQHF. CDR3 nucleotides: TGTGCCAGCAGTTTGACAGGGCGCAATCAGCCCCAGCATTTT.

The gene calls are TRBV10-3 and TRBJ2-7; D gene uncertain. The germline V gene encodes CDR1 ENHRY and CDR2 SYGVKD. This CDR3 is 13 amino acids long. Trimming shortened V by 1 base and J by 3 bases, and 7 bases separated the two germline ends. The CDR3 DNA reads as TGTGCCATCAGTGAGTTAGGTCTCTACGAGCAGTACTTC. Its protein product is CAISELGLYEQYF.

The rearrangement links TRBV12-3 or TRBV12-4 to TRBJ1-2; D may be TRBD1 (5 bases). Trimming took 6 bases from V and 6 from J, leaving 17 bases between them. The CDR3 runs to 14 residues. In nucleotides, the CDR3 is TGTGCCAGCAGCCCCGCGAGGGTAGGGGATGGCTACACCTTC. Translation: CASSPARVGDGYTF.

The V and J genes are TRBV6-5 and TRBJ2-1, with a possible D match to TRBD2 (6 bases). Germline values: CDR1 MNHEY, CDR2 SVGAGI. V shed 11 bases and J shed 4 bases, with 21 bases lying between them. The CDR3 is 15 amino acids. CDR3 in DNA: TGTGCCGCGGCTACGGGGCTAGCGAGGTACAATGAGCAGTTCTTC. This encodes CAAATGLARYNEQFF.

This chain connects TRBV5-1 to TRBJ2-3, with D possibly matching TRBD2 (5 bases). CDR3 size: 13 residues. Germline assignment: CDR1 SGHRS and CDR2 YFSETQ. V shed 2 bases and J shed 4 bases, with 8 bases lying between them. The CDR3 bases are TGCGCCAGCAGCTTTGCTAGCCCAGATACGCAGTATTTT. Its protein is CASSFASPDTQYF. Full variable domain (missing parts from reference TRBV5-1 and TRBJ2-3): KAGVTQTPRYLIKTRGQQVTLSCSPISGHRSVSWYQQTPGQGLQFLFEYFSETQRNKGNFPGRFSGRQFSNSRSEMNVSTLELGDSALYLCASSFASPDTQYFGPGTRLTVL.

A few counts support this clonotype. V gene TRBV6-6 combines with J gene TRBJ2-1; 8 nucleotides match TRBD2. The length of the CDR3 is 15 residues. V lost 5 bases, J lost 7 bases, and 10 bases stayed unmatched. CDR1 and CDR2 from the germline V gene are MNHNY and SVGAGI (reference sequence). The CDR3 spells CASSGRSGSFNEQFF. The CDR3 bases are TGTGCCAGCAGTGGTCGGAGCGGGAGTTTTAATGAGCAGTTCTTC.

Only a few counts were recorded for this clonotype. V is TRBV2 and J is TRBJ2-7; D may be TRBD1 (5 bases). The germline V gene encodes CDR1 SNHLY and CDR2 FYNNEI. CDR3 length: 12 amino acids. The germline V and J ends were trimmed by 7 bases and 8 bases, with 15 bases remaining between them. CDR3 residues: CASTRQSRKQYF. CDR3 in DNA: TGTGCCAGCACTCGACAGAGTAGGAAGCAGTACTTC.

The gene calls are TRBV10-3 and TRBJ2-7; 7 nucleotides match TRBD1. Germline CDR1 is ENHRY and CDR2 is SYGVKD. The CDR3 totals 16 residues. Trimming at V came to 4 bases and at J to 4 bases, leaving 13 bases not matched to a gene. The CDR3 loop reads CAISGGPRQGWYEQYF. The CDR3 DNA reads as TGTGCCATCAGTGGGGGGCCCAGACAGGGTTGGTACGAGCAGTACTTC.

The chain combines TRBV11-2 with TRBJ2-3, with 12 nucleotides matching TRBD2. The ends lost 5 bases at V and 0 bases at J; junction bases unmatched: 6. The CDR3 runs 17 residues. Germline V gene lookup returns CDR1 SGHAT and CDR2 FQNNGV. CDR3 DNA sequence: TGTGCCAGCAGCCCATGGACTAGCGGGACTAGCACAGATACGCAGTATTTT. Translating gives CASSPWTSGTSTDTQYF.

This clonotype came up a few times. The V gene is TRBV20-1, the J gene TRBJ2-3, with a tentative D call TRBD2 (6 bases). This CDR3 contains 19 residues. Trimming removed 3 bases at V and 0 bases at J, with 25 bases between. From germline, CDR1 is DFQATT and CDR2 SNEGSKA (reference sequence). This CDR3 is CSASSTLLGGARSTDTQYF. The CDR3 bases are TGCAGTGCTAGCTCAACGCTATTGGGCGGGGCTAGGAGCACAGATACGCAGTATTTT.

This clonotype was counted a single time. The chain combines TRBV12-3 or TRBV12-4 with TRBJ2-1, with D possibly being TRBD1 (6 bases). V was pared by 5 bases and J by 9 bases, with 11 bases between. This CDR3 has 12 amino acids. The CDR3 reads CASSPTGPEQFF. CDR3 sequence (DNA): TGTGCCAGCAGTCCAACAGGGCCTGAGCAGTTCTTC.

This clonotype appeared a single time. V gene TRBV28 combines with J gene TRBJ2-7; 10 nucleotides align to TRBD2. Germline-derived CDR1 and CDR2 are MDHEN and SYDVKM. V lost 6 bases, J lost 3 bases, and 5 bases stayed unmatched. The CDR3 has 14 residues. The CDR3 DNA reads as TGTGCCAGCAGGATGACTAGCGGGTTCTACGAGCAGTACTTC. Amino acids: CASRMTSGFYEQYF.

This CDR3 reads CASSQLAGTNNEQFF. CDR3 bases: TGTGCCAGCAGCCAATTAGCGGGGACCAACAATGAGCAGTTCTTC. The V gene is TRBV3-1, the J gene TRBJ2-1; 8 bases are a match to TRBD2. This CDR3 comprises 15 residues. The germline gives CDR1 LGHDT, CDR2 YNNKEL (reference sequence). V dropped 2 bases and J dropped 5; count of bases not matched to a gene: 5.

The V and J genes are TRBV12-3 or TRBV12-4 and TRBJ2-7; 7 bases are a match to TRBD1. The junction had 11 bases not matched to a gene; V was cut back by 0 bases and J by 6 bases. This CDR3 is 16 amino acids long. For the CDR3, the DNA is TGTGCCAGCAGTTTAGCATTGGGACAGAAATGGAGCGAGCAGTACTTC. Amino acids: CASSLALGQKWSEQYF.

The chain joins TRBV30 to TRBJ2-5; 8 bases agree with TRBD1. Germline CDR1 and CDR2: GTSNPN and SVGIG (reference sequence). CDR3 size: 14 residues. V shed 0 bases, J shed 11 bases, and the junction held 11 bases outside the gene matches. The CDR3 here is CAWSVLQGAAEQYF. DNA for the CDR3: TGTGCCTGGAGTGTACTTCAGGGGGCAGCCGAACAGTACTTC.

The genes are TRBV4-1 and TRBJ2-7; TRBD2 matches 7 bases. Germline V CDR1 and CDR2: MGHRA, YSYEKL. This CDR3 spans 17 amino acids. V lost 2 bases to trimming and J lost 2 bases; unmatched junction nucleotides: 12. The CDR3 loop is CASSQKDAPGLAYEQYF. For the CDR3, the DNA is TGCGCCAGCAGCCAAAAAGATGCCCCCGGACTAGCCTACGAGCAGTACTTC.

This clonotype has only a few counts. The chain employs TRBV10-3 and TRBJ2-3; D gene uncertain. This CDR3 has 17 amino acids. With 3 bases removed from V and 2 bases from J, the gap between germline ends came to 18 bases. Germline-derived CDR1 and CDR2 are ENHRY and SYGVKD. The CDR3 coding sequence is TGTGCCATCAGTGATAAATTTGAGGCGTCGTACACAGATACGCAGTATTTT. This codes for CAISDKFEASYTDTQYF.